This TCR beta chain was sequenced during a study of T-cell reconstitution after alpha-beta-depleted transplantation in children. The TCRbeta library incorporated unique molecular identifiers. TCRdb passed the PCR reads through MiXCR, listing each CDR3 protein once. The table records roughly 180,000 distinct CDR3 sequences, more than 9.5% of them present only once. This clonotype occurred many times. The germline V gene has CDR1 KGHDR and CDR2 SFDVKD. Trimming left V 3 bases short and J 7 bases short, with 15 bases between. This CDR3 region has 15 residues. The chain links TRBV24-1 to TRBJ2-1; possibly TRBD2 for D (6 bases). The sample was PBMCs, taken before TCRalphabeta/CD19-depleted stem cell transplant. This sequence originates from a boy younger than 10 with acute myeloid leukemia, due to receive a stem cell transplant. CDR3 amino acids: CATSDVEGVGNEQFF. For the CDR3, the DNA is TGTGCCACCAGTGATGTGGAGGGCGTCGGGAATGAGCAGTTCTTC.